Following are 26 T cell receptor beta chains from one sample sequenced in a study of Ad26.COV2.S vaccination and SARS-CoV-2 variants. The treatment is: 19 received Ad26.COV2.S at low or high dose, single or two shots; roughly five received placebo; per-sample allocation not given. Samples were taken on day 63 after the first vaccine or placebo injection. Sequenced by immunoSEQ multiplex PCR; TCRdb stores in-frame clones only, minus some. The sample holds some 350,000 clones; 75% to 90% are singletons and the top ten take 5.5%. This sample comprised peripheral blood, obtained in a trial of Ad26.COV2.S vaccine versus placebo. These receptors were collected from a person between 18 and 59 years old who received the Ad26.COV2.S COVID-19 vaccine or a placebo.

V is TRBV9 and J is TRBJ2-4; D might be TRBD1 (6 bases). The germline CDR1 and CDR2 sequences are SGDLS and YYNGEE. The CDR3 spans 14 residues. Trimming pared 1 base from V and 7 bases from J, leaving 12 bases between. The CDR3 DNA sequence: TGTGCCAGCAGCGTACTGCAGGGGTCGAACATTCAGTACTTC. Translated: CASSVLQGSNIQYF.

The sample holds a few counts of this clone. The chain employs TRBV19 and TRBJ1-2; D remains unclear. Germline loops: CDR1 LNHDA, CDR2 SQIVND (reference sequence). The CDR3 sequence is 15 residues long. V gave up 0 bases and J gave up 4 bases, with 12 bases separating them. The CDR3 reads CASSIDVYRGYGYTF. CDR3 sequence (DNA): TGTGCCAGTAGTATAGATGTCTATCGGGGCTATGGCTACACCTTC.

This clone was seen a few times. The V call is TRBV11-2, the J call TRBJ1-1; no reliable D call. Per the germline V gene, CDR1 is SGHAT and CDR2 is FQNNGV. V lost 5 bases and J 1 base, leaving 17 bases between the germline ends. The CDR3 is 16 amino acids. The CDR3 DNA reads as TGTGCCAGCAGCACCTACGGTGGGGTTCAGAACACTGAAGCTTTCTTT. This gives the protein CASSTYGGVQNTEAFF.

The gene calls are TRBV9 and TRBJ2-2; 14 bases agree with TRBD2. The CDR3 length is 15 residues. Trimming cost V 5 bases and J 6 bases; bases outside gene matches: 3. CDR1 SGDLS and CDR2 YYNGEE come from the germline V gene. CDR3 bases: TGTGCCAGCAGTAGACTAGCGGGAGGGGCCGGGGAGCTGTTTTTT. As protein: CASSRLAGGAGELFF.

This chain uses TRBV13 with TRBJ2-6; no clear D. The CDR3 length is 16 residues. V lost 10 bases and J 1 base, leaving 17 bases between the germline ends. Germline V lookup: CDR1 PRHDT, CDR2 FYEKMQ (reference sequence). The CDR3 region is CAIPWDEASGANVLTF. The CDR3 DNA reads as TGTGCCATACCGTGGGATGAGGCGTCTGGGGCCAACGTCCTGACTTTC. The full variable domain, with the rest looked up from reference TRBV13 and TRBJ2-6, is AAGVIQSPRHLIKEKRETATLKCYPIPRHDTVYWYQQGPGQDPQFLISFYEKMQSDKGSIPDRFSAQQFSDYHSELNMSSLELGDSALYFCAIPWDEASGANVLTFGAGSRLTVL.

This clone was seen a single time. The CDR3 here is CASSSGQFRNNEQFF. CDR3 sequence (DNA): TGTGCCAGTAGTTCAGGACAGTTCAGAAACAATGAGCAGTTCTTC. The rearrangement joins TRBV19 to TRBJ2-1, with a weak D call TRBD1 (6 bases). V was clipped by 5 bases and J by 5 bases, with 16 bases between them. Germline V gene sequence: CDR1 LNHDA, CDR2 SQIVND (reference sequence). CDR3 length: 15 residues.

The chain carries TRBV2 and TRBJ1-4, with D possibly TRBD1 on 6 matching bases. Trimming shortened V by 6 bases and J by 3 bases, and 14 bases separated the two germline ends. Looked up from germline, CDR1 is SNHLY and CDR2 is FYNNEI. The CDR3 totals 15 residues. In DNA, the CDR3 is TGTGCCAGCAGACCCTCAGGGGTGGCTAATGAAAAACTGTTTTTT. Its protein is CASRPSGVANEKLFF.

V and J are TRBV7-9 and TRBJ1-3; D ambiguous. Germline CDR1 reads SEHNR; CDR2 reads FQNEAQ (reference sequence). There are 16 residues in the CDR3. V was pared by 1 base and J by 0 bases, with 10 bases between. CDR3 nucleotides: TGTGCCAGCAGCTTAGGTCAGCCCAGCTCTGGAAACACCATATATTTT. Translated, it gives CASSLGQPSSGNTIYF. Supplemented by reference TRBV7-9 and TRBJ1-3, the full variable domain reads DTGVSQNPRHKITKRGQNVTFRCDPISEHNRLYWYRQTLGQGPEFLTYFQNEAQLEKSRLLSDRFSAERPKGSFSTLEIQRTEQGDSAMYLCASSLGQPSSGNTIYFGEGSWLTVV.

The rearrangement links TRBV20-1 to TRBJ2-5; perhaps TRBD2 as D (5 bases). CDR3 size: 14 residues. Looked up from germline, CDR1 is DFQATT and CDR2 is SNEGSKA (reference sequence). V lost 3 bases and J lost 1, with 12 bases in between. CDR3 in DNA: TGCAGTGCTAGTCTAACTAGGGCCCAAGAGACCCAGTACTTC. Protein sequence: CSASLTRAQETQYF.

Here the CDR3 reads CASSQVGDRTSNQPQHF. The CDR3 nucleotides read TGTGCCAGCAGCCAAGTAGGAGACCGAACTAGCAATCAGCCCCAGCATTTT. This chain links TRBV3-1 (or the pseudogene TRBV3-2) with TRBJ1-5; no clear D. From germline, CDR1 is LGHDT and CDR2 YNNKEL (reference sequence). The CDR3 spans 17 residues. The V gene lost 1 base and the J gene lost 0 bases, with 13 bases spanning the gap.

V usage is TRBV5-6 and J usage is TRBJ2-1; D perhaps matches TRBD2 (5 bases). The CDR3 spans 12 residues. Per germline, CDR1 SGHDT and CDR2 YYEEEE. V lost 0 bases and J 10 bases, leaving 8 bases between the germline ends. DNA of the CDR3: TGTGCCAGCAGCTTGGCTCTAGCCGAGCAGTTCTTC. This encodes CASSLALAEQFF.

J is TRBJ1-6 and V is TRBV12-5; TRBD1 aligns across 7 bases. The CDR3 sequence is 22 residues long. V gave up 0 bases and J gave up 10 bases; unmatched junction bases: 27. Germline assignment: CDR1 LGHNT and CDR2 FRNRAP. The CDR3 spells CASGLVLGQAEWGLSGGSPLHF. DNA for the CDR3: TGTGCTAGTGGTTTGGTATTAGGACAGGCAGAATGGGGGCTCTCCGGGGGGTCACCCCTCCACTTT.

The rearrangement joins TRBV7-9 to TRBJ2-1; the D gene is possibly TRBD2 (6 bases). Trimming pared 5 bases from V and 5 bases from J, leaving 16 bases between. This CDR3 spans 15 amino acids. CDR1 is SEHNR and CDR2 is FQNEAQ in the germline V gene (reference sequence). CDR3 amino acids: CASSPMAGIHNEQFF. The DNA for the CDR3 is TGTGCCAGCAGCCCCATGGCGGGGATCCACAATGAGCAGTTCTTC.

The V call is TRBV6-1, the J call TRBJ1-2, with TRBD1 as a possible D gene (5 bases). The CDR3 totals 13 residues. V lost 3 bases and J lost 10, with 15 bases in between. Germline V gene sequence: CDR1 MNHNS, CDR2 SASEGT. This CDR3 reads CASSEYRPMDYTF. In DNA, the CDR3 is TGTGCCAGCAGTGAGTACAGGCCAATGGACTACACCTTC.

The chain joins TRBV7-9 to TRBJ2-1, with TRBD2 matching over 9 bases. CDR3 length equals 17 residues. V dropped 2 bases and J dropped 1; count of bases not matched to a gene: 6. CDR1 and CDR2 (germline): SEHNR, FQNEAQ (reference sequence). This CDR3 reads CASSLRGLAESYNEQFF. In DNA form, the CDR3 reads TGTGCCAGCAGCTTAAGGGGACTAGCTGAGTCCTACAATGAGCAGTTCTTC.

The CDR3 sequence is CASSSLAGRYEQYF. DNA of the CDR3: TGTGCCAGCAGTTCCCTAGCGGGACGATACGAGCAGTACTTC. The chain joins TRBV27 to TRBJ2-7; 9 bases line up with TRBD2. Germline V lookup: CDR1 MNHEY, CDR2 SMNVEV (reference sequence). This CDR3 has 14 amino acids. V was pared by 4 bases and J by 4 bases, with 5 bases of the junction left unmatched.

The genes are TRBV6-5 and TRBJ1-1; TRBD1 aligns across 7 bases. The CDR3 loop spans 15 amino acids. J lost 0 bases, V lost 0 bases, and 1 base had no gene match. Germline-derived CDR1 and CDR2 are MNHEY and SVGAGI. The CDR3 region is CASSYSGQMNTEAFF. The CDR3 nucleotides are TGTGCCAGCAGTTACTCGGGACAGATGAACACTGAAGCTTTCTTT.

This chain uses TRBV29-1 with TRBJ1-1; 8 bases align to TRBD1. Germline CDR1 and CDR2: SQVTM and ANQGSEA. V lost 3 bases and J lost 8; bases outside the gene matches: 8. The CDR3 has 13 amino acids. CDR3 in DNA: TGCAGCGTTGAGAGGACAGGGACGAAGGAAGCTTTCTTT. Amino acids: CSVERTGTKEAFF. The full variable domain, its missing parts supplied by reference TRBV29-1 and TRBJ1-1, is SAVISQKPSRDICQRGTSLTIQCQVDSQVTMMFWYRQQPGQSLTLIATANQGSEATYESGFVIDKFPISRPNLTFSTLTVSNMSPEDSSIYLCSVERTGTKEAFFGQGTRLTVV.

J is TRBJ2-5 and V is TRBV7-6; D might be TRBD2 (6 bases). The CDR3 consists of 15 residues. V was trimmed by 2 bases and J by 1 base, leaving 11 bases between them. Germline values: CDR1 SGHVS, CDR2 FNYEAQ. CDR3 DNA sequence: TGTGCCAGCAGCTTACTGGCGGGAACCCAAGAGACCCAGTACTTC. Residues: CASSLLAGTQETQYF.

Remarks on this clone: Other DNA sequences from this sample encode an identical CDR3 as well. V is TRBV28 and J is TRBJ1-1; D remains ambiguous. V shed 3 bases and J shed 0 bases, with 2 bases lying between them. This CDR3 contains 12 residues. Germline lookup yields CDR1 MDHEN and CDR2 SYDVKM. This CDR3 is CASSFMNTEAFF. CDR3 sequence (DNA): TGTGCCAGCAGTTTCATGAACACTGAAGCTTTCTTT.

The V call is TRBV29-1, the J call TRBJ1-2, with D unresolved. The CDR3 is 13 residues long. Trimming removed 3 bases from V and 6 bases from J, with 14 bases in between. Germline values: CDR1 SQVTM, CDR2 ANQGSEA. The CDR3 bases are TGCAGCGTTGATGAGGGCCGATGGGATGGCTACACCTTC. Residues: CSVDEGRWDGYTF.

DNA of the CDR3: TGCGCCAGCAGAGCGGCAGGGCTCTCCTATAATTCACCCCTCCACTTT. Residues: CASRAAGLSYNSPLHF. The chain is built from TRBV4-3 and TRBJ1-6; the D gene is possibly TRBD1 (5 bases). V was trimmed by 6 bases and J by 0 bases, leaving 12 bases between them. The CDR3 has 16 residues. Germline CDR1 and CDR2: LGHNA and YSLEER.

This clone was picked up a small number of times. CDR3 sequence: CASSIDPGGYGYTF. For the CDR3, the DNA is TGTGCCAGTAGTATAGATCCTGGGGGCTATGGCTACACCTTC. The chain couples TRBV19 to TRBJ1-2; the D gene is possibly TRBD1 (5 bases). V shed 0 bases and J shed 4 bases, with 9 bases lying between them. Germline V lookup: CDR1 LNHDA, CDR2 SQIVND (reference sequence). The CDR3 loop spans 14 amino acids.

The chain joins TRBV9 to TRBJ2-7; 8 bases are a match to TRBD1. Germline V gene lookup returns CDR1 SGDLS and CDR2 YYNGEE. The CDR3 is 14 amino acids. V was clipped by 3 bases and J by 5 bases; unmatched bases: 7. CDR3 loop: CASSGDRGIDEQYF. In DNA, the CDR3 is TGTGCCAGCAGCGGAGACAGGGGTATCGACGAGCAGTACTTC.

This sequence joins TRBV12-1 and TRBJ2-5; TRBD2 was called by the table and not checked on the DNA. TRBV12-1 is labeled a pseudogene. The CDR3 contains 18 residues. CDR3 in DNA: TGTGCCAGCAGCTTTAGGGGGAGACTAGCGGGTATCCAAGAGACCCAGTACTTC. Translated, it gives CASSFRGRLAGIQETQYF.

The chain has TRBV5-6 and TRBJ2-3; D is unclear. CDR3 size: 16 residues. CDR1 is SGHDT and CDR2 is YYEEEE in the germline V gene. V was pared by 0 bases and J by 0 bases, with 11 bases between. The CDR3, as DNA: TGTGCCAGCAGCTTGGGATTTCAATATAGCACAGATACGCAGTATTTT. Translating gives CASSLGFQYSTDTQYF. The full variable domain, in which reference TRBV5-6 and TRBJ2-3 provide the parts outside the CDR3, is DAGVTQSPTHLIKTRGQQVTLRCSPKSGHDTVSWYQQALGQGPQFIFQYYEEEERQRGNFPDRFSGHQFPNYSSELNVNALLLGDSALYLCASSLGFQYSTDTQYFGPGTRLTVL.